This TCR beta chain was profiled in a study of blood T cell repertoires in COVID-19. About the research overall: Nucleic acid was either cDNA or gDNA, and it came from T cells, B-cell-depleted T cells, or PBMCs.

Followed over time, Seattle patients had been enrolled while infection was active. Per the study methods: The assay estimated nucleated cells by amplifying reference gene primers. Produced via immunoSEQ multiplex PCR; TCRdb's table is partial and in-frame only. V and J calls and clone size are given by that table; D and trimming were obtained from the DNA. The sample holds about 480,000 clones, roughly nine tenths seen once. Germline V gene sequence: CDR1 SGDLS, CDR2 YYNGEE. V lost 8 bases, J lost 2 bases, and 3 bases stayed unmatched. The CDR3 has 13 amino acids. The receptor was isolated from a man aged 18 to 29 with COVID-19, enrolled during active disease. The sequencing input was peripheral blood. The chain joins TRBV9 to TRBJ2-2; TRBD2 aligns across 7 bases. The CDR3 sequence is CASREGNTGELFF. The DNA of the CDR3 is TGTGCCAGTAGGGAGGGAAACACCGGGGAGCTGTTTTTT.